This paragraph covers one T cell receptor (beta chain) sequence. Its antigen is not known. Sampled while nominally healthy, donors likely had unrecorded immune exposures. The data belong to a study of cytomegalovirus exposure and HLA in healthy donors. About the research overall: Inside one of the first data releases sat around 80 million unique TCRs taken from HLA-typed donors.

A multiplex PCR was run with 60 Vbeta primers and 13 Jbeta primers. Method: immunoSEQ multiplex PCR; TCRdb's copy keeps in-frame clones and lacks some. The sample holds 25,000 to 30,000 clones; 70% are singletons and the top ten take 3.5% to 4.5%. Germline V gene data show CDR1 as SGHTA and CDR2 as FQGNSA. V lost 2 bases and J 3 bases, leaving 7 bases between the germline ends. The CDR3 sequence is 13 residues long. Study-wide results and caveats: Immune exposure information comprised only CMV serostatus. Investigators reported some 150 TCR beta chains as tied to cytomegalovirus.

The clonotype comes from a woman aged 45-65 years in good health and CMV-seronegative. The rearrangement links TRBV7-2 to TRBJ1-2, with unresolved D. The source material was PBMCs. CDR3 protein: CASSLTDYYGYTF. The CDR3 DNA reads TGTGCCAGCAGCTTAACCGACTACTATGGCTACACCTTC.